This T cell receptor beta chain was captured by sequencing in a study of shared clonotypes between healthy human individuals. Libraries were prepared by immunoSEQ multiplex PCR; TCRdb keeps only in-frame clonotypes and omits some of them. In the table there are about 2.2 million clones, 90% to 95% of which are singletons. Naive CD8 cells were CD45RO-negative, positively selected for CCR7, excluding terminally differentiated effector memory CD45RA+ cells. V lost 7 bases to trimming and J lost 5 bases; unmatched junction nucleotides: 4. Germline CDR1 reads SQVTM; CDR2 reads ANQGSEA. CDR3 size: 12 residues.

Sample: naive CD8+ T cells from PBMCs. The chain recombines TRBV29-1 with TRBJ2-2; 7 bases agree with TRBD2. This receptor was identified in a young man in good health. Some clones in this sample may be carry-over from other donors' samples. This CDR3 reads CSAPGGTGELFF. The CDR3 DNA follows: TGCAGCGCACCCGGGGGGACCGGGGAGCTGTTTTTT.